The clone carrying this TCR beta chain showed up many times. What it recognizes is unknown. The CDR3 regions of TCR beta were amplified from RNA transcripts. A set of HTBI primers served as the primers for a first-round RT-PCR of the TCR CDR3. TCRdb re-derived calls from the multiplex PCR reads in MiXCR, one entry per CDR3 protein. The repertoire holds hundreds of thousands of distinct CDR3 sequences, with about a sixth as singletons. Germline loops: CDR1 LNHNV, CDR2 YYDKDF (reference sequence). V lost 4 bases and J 5 bases, leaving 11 bases between the germline ends. The CDR3 is made up of 14 amino acids. The data were taken from a study of T cells in Graves' hyperthyroidism and ophthalmopathy. Study summary: It was at initial diagnosis, before any treatment, that peripheral blood was collected. Study results and caveats: The model identified upcoming ophthalmopathy a median approximately six months ahead of onset.

Criteria for exclusion of patients were uncontrolled infection, other autoimmune disease, pregnancy or lactation. The V gene is TRBV15, the J gene TRBJ1-4, with D perhaps matching TRBD1 (6 bases). Sequenced material: blood. This TCR came from a woman in her late teens or twenties with Graves' hyperthyroidism. In nucleotides, the CDR3 is TGTGCCACCAGCAAGACAGGTTCGAATGAAAAACTGTTTTTT. This encodes CATSKTGSNEKLFF.